This T cell receptor (beta chain) is drawn from a study of blood T cell repertoires in COVID-19. At the level of the study: The study drew acute and convalescent COVID-19 samples from the United States, Italy and Spain. The cDNA or gDNA used as material had been derived from T cells, B-cell-depleted T cells, or PBMCs.

CDR1 LNHDA and CDR2 SQIVND come from the germline V gene (reference sequence). CDR3 length equals 13 residues. The germline V and J ends were trimmed by 4 bases and 2 bases, with 9 bases remaining between them. Original analysis: Counts of nucleated cells, estimated from reference gene primer amplification, were obtained. The data were produced by immunoSEQ multiplex PCR, yet TCRdb's version contains in-frame clones alone and is incomplete. Clone size and V and J calls were adopted from that table, with D and trimming inferred from the DNA. The sample yields about 120,000 clones, about four fifths seen once.

This sequence joins TRBV19 and TRBJ2-7; D unclear. This TCR was recovered from a man aged 65 to 79 with acute or convalescent COVID-19. Material for sequencing was peripheral blood. This CDR3 is CASSRQVAYEQYF. CDR3 bases: TGTGCCAGTAGTAGGCAGGTAGCCTACGAGCAGTACTTC.